This T cell receptor beta chain was recorded in a study of shared clonotypes between healthy human individuals. Study context: The study used three CD4 naive, three CD4 memory, two CD8 naive and one CD8 memory plate per donor. Whole-study findings and limits: As a rule, naive subsets had a larger estimated richness than memory subsets.

In germline, CDR1 is SGHRS, CDR2 YFSETQ. CDR3 length: 14 amino acids. The trim removed 4 bases at V and 3 bases at J, leaving 3 bases unmatched. Sequencing was at deep level. Assay: immunoSEQ multiplex PCR; the TCRdb copy retains only in-frame clones and omits some. The sample carries 2 million to 2.5 million clones, roughly 95% recorded once. As for this clone: Its antigen is unidentified.

This clonotype was sampled from a young man in good health. The chain uses TRBV5-1 and TRBJ2-7; 11 nucleotides agree with TRBD1. Material: naive CD4+ T cells sorted from blood. Subset here: CD45RA+ positively selected. CDR3 amino acids: CASSNGTGGYEQYF. The CDR3 DNA sequence: TGCGCCAGCAGCAACGGGACAGGGGGCTACGAGCAGTACTTC.